This TCR beta chain appears in the sequencing data of a study of shared clonotypes between healthy human individuals. Study results and caveats: Genetic and exposure-history diversity was limited by the few donors. Clonotype sharing across donors was expected to vary with sequencing depth.

Profiling relied on immunoSEQ multiplex PCR, and the TCRdb table lists in-frame clones only, not all of them. The data contain approximately 2,300,000 clones, around 92% of them singletons. Researchers partitioned CD4+ cells into CD45RA+ naive and CD45RA-negative memory subsets. This clone was seen more than once but under ten times. Antigen unknown. Other DNA variants within this sample encode the same CDR3. The CDR3 consists of 13 residues. Per the germline V gene, CDR1 is SGHTA and CDR2 is FQGTGA. V was cut by 0 bases and J by 4 bases, with 4 bases left in between. Specimen: naive CD4+ T cells from PBMCs. Subset here: CD45RA+ positively selected. The source is a man between 18 and 35 years old in good health. Some clones in this sample may be carry-over from other donors' samples. The rearrangement uses TRBV7-3 and TRBJ1-5, with D unclear. The CDR3 spells CASSLTGNQPQHF. The CDR3, as DNA: TGTGCCAGCAGCTTAACAGGAAATCAGCCCCAGCATTTT. The complete variable domain, with remaining parts taken from reference TRBV7-3 and TRBJ1-5, reads GAGVSQTPSNKVTEKGKYVELRCDPISGHTALYWYRQSLGQGPEFLIYFQGTGAADDSGLPNDRFFAVRPEGSVSTLKIQRTERGDSAVYLCASSLTGNQPQHFGDGTRLSIL.